These 20 T cell receptor beta chains originate from one sample sequenced in a study of control samples from healthy donors and cancer patients. Produced via immunoSEQ multiplex PCR; TCRdb's table is partial and in-frame only. The sample has roughly 100,000 clones; around 89% are singletons. The material sequenced was PBMCs. Receptor source: a man aged 55 to 70 with lung cancer.

The V and J genes are TRBV5-4 and TRBJ2-3, with a possible D match to TRBD2 (6 bases). CDR1 SGHNT and CDR2 YYREEE come from the germline V gene (reference sequence). Trimming pared 3 bases from V and 7 bases from J, leaving 9 bases between. The length of the CDR3 is 12 residues. The CDR3 reads CASSSGLYTQYF. The CDR3 nucleotides are TGTGCCAGCAGCTCGGGACTTTATACGCAGTATTTT. Drawing the rest from reference TRBV5-4 and TRBJ2-3, the complete variable domain is ETGVTQSPTHLIKTRGQQVTLRCSSQSGHNTVSWYQQALGQGPQFIFQYYREEENGRGNFPPRFSGLQFPNYSSELNVNALELDDSALYLCASSSGLYTQYFGPGTRLTVL.

Only one count was recorded for this clone. The chain carries TRBV24-1 and TRBJ2-3; TRBD2 matches 7 bases. CDR1 is KGHDR and CDR2 is SFDVKD in the germline V gene. The CDR3 loop spans 16 amino acids. The junction had 14 bases not matched to a gene; V was cut back by 9 bases and J by 3 bases. The CDR3 bases are TGTGCCACCTCAGACCCCAGCGGGGCCGGGACAGATACGCAGTATTTT. This gives the protein CATSDPSGAGTDTQYF.

The gene calls are TRBV7-9 and TRBJ2-2; TRBD1 matches 8 bases. From germline, CDR1 is SEHNR and CDR2 FQNEAQ (reference sequence). The CDR3 runs 15 residues. The junction had 4 bases not matched to a gene; V was cut back by 5 bases and J by 2 bases. CDR3 DNA: TGTGCCAGCAGCATCAGGGGGCCAAACACCGGGGAGCTGTTTTTT. This codes for CASSIRGPNTGELFF.

This chain connects TRBV28 to TRBJ1-1; 10 positions match TRBD1. The CDR3 runs 15 residues. V lost 5 bases and J lost 4; bases outside the gene matches: 7. From germline, CDR1 is MDHEN and CDR2 SYDVKM. The CDR3 DNA reads TGTGCCAGCAGTATTAAGAGACAGGGGGCCACTGAAGCTTTCTTT. Encoded protein: CASSIKRQGATEAFF.

The chain is built from TRBV11-3 and TRBJ2-5; 9 bases are shared with TRBD2. CDR1 and CDR2 (germline): SGHNT, YENEEA. V was pared by 5 bases and J by 1 base, with 8 bases of the junction left unmatched. The CDR3 is 16 residues long. In DNA, the CDR3 is TGTGCCAGCAGCGCGGCTAGCGGGGTTAGCCAAGAGACCCAGTACTTC. It specifies CASSAASGVSQETQYF.

The sample holds one count of this clone. The chain is built from TRBV6-6 and TRBJ2-5; D is possibly TRBD2 (6 bases). With 8 bases removed from V and 5 bases from J, the gap between germline ends came to 6 bases. The CDR3 loop spans 10 amino acids. CDR1 is MNHNY and CDR2 is SVGAGI in the germline V gene (reference sequence). The CDR3 region is CASGRETQYF. The CDR3 nucleotides read TGTGCCAGCGGGAGGGAGACCCAGTACTTC.

The chain links TRBV7-9 to TRBJ1-3, with unresolved D. Germline V gives CDR1 SEHNR, CDR2 FQNEAQ (reference sequence). V was clipped by 8 bases and J by 1 base, with 15 bases between them. This CDR3 has 15 residues. The CDR3 is CASSLTQVSGNTIYF. CDR3 bases: TGTGCCAGCTCTCTCACCCAGGTATCTGGAAACACCATATATTTT.

The chain joins TRBV11-3 to TRBJ1-5; TRBD1 aligns across 8 bases. Germline values: CDR1 SGHNT, CDR2 YENEEA. J gave up 3 bases and V 5 bases, and 3 bases lay outside the gene matches. The CDR3 has 14 amino acids. The DNA of the CDR3 is TGTGCCAGCAGCGGACAGGGCGACAATCAGCCCCAGCATTTT. Translation: CASSGQGDNQPQHF.

V is TRBV5-1 and J is TRBJ2-3; weak D call: TRBD2 (5 bases). Germline V gene data show CDR1 as SGHRS and CDR2 as YFSETQ. The CDR3 is made up of 15 amino acids. Trimming pared 4 bases from V and 5 bases from J, leaving 17 bases between. The CDR3 sequence: CASSVGGGRVDTQYF. Written as DNA, the CDR3 is TGCGCCAGCAGCGTTGGTGGCGGGCGTGTAGATACGCAGTATTTT.

V and J are TRBV5-1 and TRBJ2-1, with no clear D. The V and J ends lost 0 bases and 6 bases respectively, with 4 bases between them. The CDR3 totals 12 residues. CDR1 is SGHRS and CDR2 is YFSETQ in the germline V gene. The CDR3 spells CASSLEPNEQFF. Written as DNA, the CDR3 is TGCGCCAGCAGCTTGGAACCCAATGAGCAGTTCTTC.

The rearrangement links TRBV7-9 to TRBJ1-4; D is possibly TRBD1 (6 bases). Germline values: CDR1 SEHNR, CDR2 FQNEAQ (reference sequence). The CDR3 spans 15 residues. V gave up 2 bases and J gave up 7 bases, with 14 bases separating them. CDR3 nucleotide sequence: TGTGCCAGCAGCTTAATGCAGGGGAGCGGTGAAAAACTGTTTTTT. This translates into CASSLMQGSGEKLFF.

The genes are TRBV2 and TRBJ1-2, with D perhaps TRBD1 (6 bases). The CDR3 has 13 residues. Germline CDR1 is SNHLY and CDR2 is FYNNEI. V lost 5 bases and J 4 bases, leaving 11 bases between the germline ends. In DNA, the CDR3 is TGTGCCAGCAGTAACAGGGCTGGCTATGGCTACACCTTC. Translated, it gives CASSNRAGYGYTF.

The CDR3 DNA sequence: TGTGCCAGCAGCTTGACCGTTAACACTGAAGCTTTCTTT. Translation gives CASSLTVNTEAFF. The V gene is TRBV11-2, the J gene TRBJ1-1; no clear D gene. In germline, CDR1 is SGHAT, CDR2 FQNNGV. The CDR3 is made up of 13 amino acids. Trimming shortened V by 3 bases and J by 2 bases, and 7 bases separated the two germline ends.

The rearrangement links TRBV5-1 to TRBJ2-5, with a weak D call TRBD2 (5 bases). This CDR3 comprises 15 residues. V dropped 4 bases and J dropped 5 bases, with 18 bases sitting between them. Germline CDR1 and CDR2: SGHRS and YFSETQ. CDR3 nucleotides: TGCGCCAGCAGCCGGACTCCACATTGGGAGGAGACCCAGTACTTC. Encoded protein: CASSRTPHWEETQYF.

This clone came up once. This may stem from a read error, because a much larger clone lies one nucleotide away. The rearrangement uses TRBV5-1 and TRBJ1-1, with 7 positions matching TRBD1. J gave up 1 base and V 4 bases, and 4 bases lay outside the gene matches. The length of the CDR3 is 14 residues. The germline V gene has CDR1 SGHRS and CDR2 YFSETQ. CDR3 residues: CASSPRTGNTEAFF. The DNA of the CDR3 is TGCGCCAGCAGCCCCCGGACAGGGAACACTGAAGCTTTCTTT.

CDR3 in amino acids: CASSQGRSSYEQYV. As DNA, the CDR3 is TGTGCCAGCAGCCAGGGCAGGAGCTCCTACGAGCAGTACGTC. This chain links TRBV3-1 (or the pseudogene TRBV3-2) with TRBJ2-7; D is undetermined. Trimming pared 3 bases from V and 0 bases from J, leaving 9 bases between. This CDR3 contains 14 residues. CDR1 is LGHDT and CDR2 is YNNKEL in the germline V gene (reference sequence).

This clone was seen more than once but under ten times. This rearrangement joins TRBV6-5 to TRBJ2-1; 9 bases map to TRBD2. The CDR3 spans 16 residues. V was clipped by 4 bases and J by 6 bases; unmatched bases: 10. Germline loops: CDR1 MNHEY, CDR2 SVGAGI. CDR3 nucleotides: TGTGCCAGCAGTTCGGGCGGGGGGGTTACGGGCAATGAGCAGTTCTTC. Translating gives CASSSGGGVTGNEQFF.

This chain connects TRBV6-4 to TRBJ1-5, with 10 bases that match TRBD1. This CDR3 comprises 14 residues. V lost 5 bases, J lost 6 bases, and 4 bases stayed unmatched. The germline V gene has CDR1 MRHNA and CDR2 SNTAGT. This CDR3 reads CASSPDRGGQPQHF. CDR3 bases: TGTGCCAGCAGTCCGGACAGGGGGGGTCAGCCCCAGCATTTT.

The chain combines TRBV4-1 with TRBJ1-1; possibly TRBD1 for D (5 bases). There are 14 residues in the CDR3. The ends were cut back, 2 bases at V and 1 base at J, with 8 bases in the middle. Germline V CDR1 and CDR2: MGHRA, YSYEKL. CDR3 region: CASSQQGRNTEAFF. CDR3 DNA: TGCGCCAGCAGCCAACAGGGTCGGAACACTGAAGCTTTCTTT.

This chain connects TRBV9 to TRBJ2-1; D might be TRBD1 (6 bases). The V gene's germline CDR1 is SGDLS and CDR2 YYNGEE. The CDR3 runs 16 residues. V lost 0 bases, J lost 3 bases, and 13 bases lay in between. The CDR3 spells CASSVEPTGDYNEQFF. The CDR3, as DNA: TGTGCCAGCAGCGTAGAGCCGACAGGAGACTACAATGAGCAGTTCTTC.